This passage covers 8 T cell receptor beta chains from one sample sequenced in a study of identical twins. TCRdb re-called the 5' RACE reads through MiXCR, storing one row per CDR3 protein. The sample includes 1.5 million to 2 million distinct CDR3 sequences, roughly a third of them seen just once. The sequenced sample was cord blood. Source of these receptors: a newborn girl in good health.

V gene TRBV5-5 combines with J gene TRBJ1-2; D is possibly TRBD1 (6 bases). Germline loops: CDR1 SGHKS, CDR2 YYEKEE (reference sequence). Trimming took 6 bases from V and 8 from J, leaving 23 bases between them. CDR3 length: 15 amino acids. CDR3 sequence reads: CASTPTLQGLGGYTF. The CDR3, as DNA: TGTGCCAGCACCCCAACTTTACAGGGCCTAGGCGGCTACACCTTC. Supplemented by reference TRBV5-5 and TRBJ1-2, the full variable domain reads DAGVTQSPTHLIKTRGQQVTLRCSPISGHKSVSWYQQVLGQGPQFIFQYYEKEERGRGNFPDRFSARQFPNYSSELNVNALLLGDSALYLCASTPTLQGLGGYTFGSGTRLTVV.

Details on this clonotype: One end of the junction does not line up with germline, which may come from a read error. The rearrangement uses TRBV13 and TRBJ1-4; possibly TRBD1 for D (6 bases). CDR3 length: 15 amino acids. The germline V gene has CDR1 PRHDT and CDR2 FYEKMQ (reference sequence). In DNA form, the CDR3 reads TGTGCCAGCAGCTTCTCGGGACACACAAATGAAAGACTGTTTTTT. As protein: CASSFSGHTNERLFF.

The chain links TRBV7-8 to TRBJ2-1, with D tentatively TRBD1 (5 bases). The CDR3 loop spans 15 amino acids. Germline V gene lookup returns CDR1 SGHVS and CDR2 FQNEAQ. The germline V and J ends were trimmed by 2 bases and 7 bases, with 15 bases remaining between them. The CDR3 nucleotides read TGTGCCAGCAGCTTAATACGGCAGGGTAGGAATGAGCAGTTCTTC. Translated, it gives CASSLIRQGRNEQFF.

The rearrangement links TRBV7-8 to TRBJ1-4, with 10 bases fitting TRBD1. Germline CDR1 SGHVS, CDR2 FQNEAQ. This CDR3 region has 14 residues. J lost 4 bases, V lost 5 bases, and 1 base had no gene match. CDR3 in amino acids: CASSGQGVNEKLFF. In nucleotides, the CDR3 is TGTGCCAGCAGCGGACAGGGGGTTAATGAAAAACTGTTTTTT.

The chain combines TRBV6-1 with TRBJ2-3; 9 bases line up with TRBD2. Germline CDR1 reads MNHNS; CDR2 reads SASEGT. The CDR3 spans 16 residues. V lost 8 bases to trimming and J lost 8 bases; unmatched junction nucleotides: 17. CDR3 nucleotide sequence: TGTGCCAGCCTCTACCTAGCGGGATTCCAGATAGGTACGCAGTATTTT. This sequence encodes CASLYLAGFQIGTQYF.

Here the CDR3 DNA reads TGTGCCAGCAGCTTAGCCCATAAACAGGGGACAGGAGCTTTCTTT. This codes for CASSLAHKQGTGAFF. J is TRBJ1-1 and V is TRBV11-2; 8 bases map to TRBD1. This CDR3 is 15 amino acids long. Germline CDR1 SGHAT, CDR2 FQNNGV. V shed 1 base and J 10 bases; nucleotides not matched to a gene: 11.

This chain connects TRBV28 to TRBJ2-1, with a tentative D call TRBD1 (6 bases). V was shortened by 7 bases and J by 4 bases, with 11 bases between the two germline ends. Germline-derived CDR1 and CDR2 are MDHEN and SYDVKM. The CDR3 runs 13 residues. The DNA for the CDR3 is TGTGCCAGCAATATAGACAGGTACAATGAGCAGTTCTTC. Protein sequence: CASNIDRYNEQFF.

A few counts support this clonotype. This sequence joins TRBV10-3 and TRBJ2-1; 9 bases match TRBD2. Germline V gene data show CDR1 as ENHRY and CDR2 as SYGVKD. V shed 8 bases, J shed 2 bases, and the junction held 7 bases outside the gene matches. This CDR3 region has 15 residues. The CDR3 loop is CAISGGLAPYNEQFF. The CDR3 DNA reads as TGTGCCATCTCTGGGGGACTAGCCCCCTACAATGAGCAGTTCTTC.